The entry below gives a single TCR beta chain sequence along with its context. This entry comes from a study of blood T cells in healthy people across ages. CDR3 length: 14 residues. Germline loops: CDR1 SGHKS, CDR2 YYEKEE (reference sequence). Trimming cost V 4 bases and J 11 bases, with 21 bases left between them. Isolation yielded PBMCs, at least 6.5 million per sample, in every case. Extraction of total RNA produced a minimum of 5 micrograms from each sample. Alongside a J-beta primer mix, a sample-barcoded 5' primer served in a second PCR lasting roughly 7 to 12 cycles. The authors tagged each cDNA molecule using a template-switch adaptor with 12 random nucleotides. One entry per CDR3 protein results from TCRdb running MiXCR on the 5' RACE reads. The sample has about 1.4 million distinct CDR3 sequences, around 55% seen once.

The genes are TRBV5-5 and TRBJ2-5, with D perhaps TRBD1 or TRBD2 (5 bases each). The origin of this receptor is a man between 18 and 29 years old in good health. The specimen sequenced was blood. Written as DNA, the CDR3 is TGTGCCAGCAGCAATGGGGGAACATTCAATGAGCAGTACTTC. Its translation is CASSNGGTFNEQYF. Full variable domain (rest looked up from reference TRBV5-5 and TRBJ2-5): DAGVTQSPTHLIKTRGQQVTLRCSPISGHKSVSWYQQVLGQGPQFIFQYYEKEERGRGNFPDRFSARQFPNYSSELNVNALLLGDSALYLCASSNGGTFNEQYFGPGTRLLVL.